The 12 T cell receptor beta chains presented below share a single source sample, sequenced in a study of PD-L1 blockade in urothelial cancer. Assay: immunoSEQ multiplex PCR; the TCRdb copy retains only in-frame clones and omits some. The sample records 130,000 or so clones, less than 85% being singletons. The time point is: pretreatment peripheral blood. This specimen consisted of PBMCs, obtained around atezolizumab (anti-PD-L1) treatment. The receptors stem from a man aged 45-65 years with urothelial cancer.

In this sample, this clone turned up a few times. The V gene is TRBV6-5, the J gene TRBJ1-3; D remains unclear. Germline assignment: CDR1 MNHEY and CDR2 SVGAGI. This CDR3 has 15 residues. The ends were cut back, 0 bases at V and 4 bases at J, with 10 bases in the middle. The CDR3 DNA reads as TGTGCCAGCAGTTACTCGCGGTGGTCCGGAAACACCATATATTTT. It yields the protein CASSYSRWSGNTIYF.

This clone was recorded a few times. The J gene is TRBJ2-5, the V gene TRBV7-9; no clear D. This CDR3 region has 11 residues. Trimming removed 6 bases from V and 10 bases from J, with 12 bases in between. CDR1 and CDR2 (germline): SEHNR, FQNEAQ (reference sequence). The CDR3 is CASSPGPYQYF. Written as DNA, the CDR3 is TGTGCCAGCAGTCCAGGTCCGTACCAGTACTTC.

The V and J genes are TRBV30 and TRBJ2-3, with 7 bases identical to TRBD2. Germline trimming cut 4 bases from V and 2 bases from J; bases unmatched to any gene: 3. The germline CDR1 and CDR2 sequences are GTSNPN and SVGIG (reference sequence). CDR3 size: 13 residues. CDR3 in DNA: TGTGCCTGGACTAGCGGCTCCACAGATACGCAGTATTTT. Translation gives CAWTSGSTDTQYF.

The sample holds a few counts of this clone. The V and J genes are TRBV11-2 and TRBJ1-1; D is unclear. V lost 1 base, J lost 6 bases, and 15 bases lay in between. The CDR3 consists of 15 residues. CDR1 is SGHAT, CDR2 FQNNGV, per germline. The CDR3 DNA reads as TGTGCCAGCAGCTTAGTAGCGGGGATAAGCGCTGAAGCTTTCTTT. Protein sequence: CASSLVAGISAEAFF.

This clone has a single count. The chain combines TRBV19 with TRBJ2-1, with a possible D match to TRBD1 (5 bases). V was cut by 5 bases and J by 0 bases, with 8 bases left in between. The CDR3 is 14 residues long. From germline, CDR1 is LNHDA and CDR2 SQIVND (reference sequence). CDR3 region: CASSGHSSYNEQFF. The CDR3 region has the DNA TGTGCCAGTAGTGGACATAGCTCCTACAATGAGCAGTTCTTC.

The genes are TRBV10-3 and TRBJ2-1; 7 bases line up with TRBD2. Germline CDR1 ENHRY, CDR2 SYGVKD. The CDR3 consists of 13 residues. Germline trimming cut 8 bases from V and 0 bases from J; bases unmatched to any gene: 1. As DNA, the CDR3 is TGTGCCATCCGGACTAGCTCCTACAATGAGCAGTTCTTC. This translates into CAIRTSSYNEQFF.

This chain uses TRBV6-5 with TRBJ2-5; a possible D gene is TRBD1 (5 bases). The CDR3 is 13 residues long. Germline CDR1 and CDR2: MNHEY and SVGAGI. Trimming removed 5 bases at V and 5 bases at J, with 12 bases between. The CDR3 spells CASSDVRVETQYF. As DNA, the CDR3 is TGTGCCAGCAGTGACGTCAGGGTTGAGACCCAGTACTTC.

The J gene is TRBJ2-5, the V gene TRBV4-2; 7 bases map to TRBD2. The V segment lost 0 bases and the J segment 5 bases; nucleotides outside the gene matches: 6. Germline loops: CDR1 LGHNA, CDR2 YNFKEQ. The CDR3 spans 15 residues. The CDR3 loop is CASSQESGAWETQYF. The CDR3 nucleotides read TGTGCCAGCAGCCAAGAAAGCGGGGCATGGGAGACCCAGTACTTC.

This chain links TRBV19 with TRBJ2-1; TRBD2 matches at 9 bases. Germline V lookup: CDR1 LNHDA, CDR2 SQIVND (reference sequence). Unmatched junction bases numbered 10, after V lost 5 bases and J lost 8 bases. The CDR3 runs to 15 residues. CDR3: CASSPQAGGRHEQFF. The CDR3 DNA reads as TGTGCCAGTAGTCCCCAAGCGGGAGGACGTCATGAGCAGTTCTTC.

The CDR3 sequence is CASSLPGLYNEKLFF. The CDR3 region has the DNA TGTGCCAGCAGCTTACCGGGACTCTATAATGAAAAACTGTTTTTT. J is TRBJ1-4 and V is TRBV7-2, with D possibly being TRBD1 (5 bases). Trimming took 2 bases from V and 4 from J, leaving 11 bases between them. CDR3 length: 15 residues. Germline V gives CDR1 SGHTA, CDR2 FQGNSA.

This clone was picked up a small number of times. V is TRBV27 and J is TRBJ1-2; tentatively, D is TRBD1 (6 bases). Germline V gene lookup returns CDR1 MNHEY and CDR2 SMNVEV (reference sequence). The V end was cut by 6 bases, the J end by 4 bases, with 15 bases between. This CDR3 spans 14 amino acids. CDR3 sequence reads: CASSRQATSYGYTF. The CDR3 DNA follows: TGTGCCAGCAGCCGACAGGCAACGTCCTATGGCTACACCTTC.

For this clone: One end of the junction does not line up with germline, which may come from a read error. This sequence joins TRBV9 and TRBJ2-2, with D perhaps TRBD2 (6 bases). Germline CDR1 reads SGDLS; CDR2 reads YYNGEE. The CDR3 runs to 16 residues. The CDR3 DNA sequence: TGTGCCAGCATGTCGGGAGAAGGGCCGAAAACCGGGGAGCTGTTTTTT. This encodes CASMSGEGPKTGELFF.